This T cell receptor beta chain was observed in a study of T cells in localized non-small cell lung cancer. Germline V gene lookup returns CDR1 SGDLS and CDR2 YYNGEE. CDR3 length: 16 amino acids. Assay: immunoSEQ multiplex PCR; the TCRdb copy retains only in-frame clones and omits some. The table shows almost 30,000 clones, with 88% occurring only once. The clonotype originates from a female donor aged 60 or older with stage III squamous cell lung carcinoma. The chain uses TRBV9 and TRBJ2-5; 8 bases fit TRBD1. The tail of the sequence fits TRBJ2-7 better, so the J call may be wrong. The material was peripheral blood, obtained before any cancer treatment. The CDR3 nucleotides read TGTGCCAGCAGCAAAGCCGGGACAGGCGACTCCTACGAGCAGTACTTC. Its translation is CASSKAGTGDSYEQYF.